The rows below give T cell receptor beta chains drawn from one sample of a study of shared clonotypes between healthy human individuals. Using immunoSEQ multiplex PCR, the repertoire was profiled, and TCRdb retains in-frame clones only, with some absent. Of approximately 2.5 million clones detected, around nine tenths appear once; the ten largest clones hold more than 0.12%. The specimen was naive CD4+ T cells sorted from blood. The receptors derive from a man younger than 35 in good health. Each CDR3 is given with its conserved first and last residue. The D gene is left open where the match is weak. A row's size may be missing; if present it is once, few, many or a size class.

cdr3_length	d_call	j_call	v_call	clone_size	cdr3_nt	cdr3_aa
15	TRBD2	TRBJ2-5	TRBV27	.	TGTGCCAGCAGTTCGGCCGGGGGGTCCAGAGAGACCCAGTACTTC	CASSSAGGSRETQYF
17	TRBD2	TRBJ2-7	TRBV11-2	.	TGTGCCAGCAGCTTAGATACGGCTAGCGGGGGCCCCTACGAGCAGTACTTC	CASSLDTASGGPYEQYF
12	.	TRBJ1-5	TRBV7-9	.	TGTGCCAGCAGCCTAACTAATCAGCCCCAGCATTTT	CASSLTNQPQHF
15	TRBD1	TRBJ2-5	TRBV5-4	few	TGTGCCAGCAGTTGGGACGACAGGGGTCAAGAGACCCAGTACTTC	CASSWDDRGQETQYF
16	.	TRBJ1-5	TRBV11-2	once	TGTGCCAGCAGCTGGGGATCAGGGAATAGCAATCAGCCCCAGCATTTT	CASSWGSGNSNQPQHF
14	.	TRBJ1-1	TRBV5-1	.	TGCGCCAGCAGCGCCGGACGGACGAACACTGAAGCTTTCTTT	CASSAGRTNTEAFF
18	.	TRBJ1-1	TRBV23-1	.	TGCGCCAGCAGTCAATTCCCGACAGGCACAAGTCTGAACACTGAAGCTTTCTTT	CASSQFPTGTSLNTEAFF
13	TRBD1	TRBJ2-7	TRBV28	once	TGTGCCAGCAGCTCAGGGGGTTCCTACGAGCAGTACTTC	CASSSGGSYEQYF
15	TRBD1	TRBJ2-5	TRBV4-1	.	TGCGCCAGCAGCCCTGTTGGGACAGCACAAGAGACCCAGTACTTC	CASSPVGTAQETQYF
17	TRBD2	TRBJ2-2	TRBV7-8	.	TGTGCCAGCAGCTTTCCGCCGGGACTACAAAACACCGGGGAGCTGTTTTTT	CASSFPPGLQNTGELFF